The clone carrying this T cell receptor (beta chain) turned up a few times. Its target is unknown. The sample is drawn from a study of T cell responses to AZD1222 COVID-19 vaccine. Study-level results: Targeting of unmutated variant regions was reportedly seen in nearly half of spike-specific TCRs. Among the donors, most were white British and more were female, and clonal diversity was possibly underestimated. Baseline seropositives among AZD1222 recipients totaled only 5 to 7. Every sample of the repertoires postdated the peak T cell response.

The trim removed 2 bases at V and 2 bases at J, leaving 7 bases unmatched. Germline V gene lookup returns CDR1 SGHVS and CDR2 FNYEAQ. The CDR3 covers 18 residues. Sequencing used immunoSEQ multiplex PCR; TCRdb keeps in-frame clones, though not all of them. The repertoire holds some 200,000 clones, with around 93% as singletons. The chain links TRBV7-6 to TRBJ2-6; 9 nucleotides match TRBD1. Source: peripheral blood, taken 28 days after the second AZD1222 dose. The source of this sequence is an adult who received the AZD1222 COVID-19 vaccine. The CDR3 DNA reads TGTGCCAGCAGCTTAAGGTTACAGGGGGCGGCTGGGGCCAACGTCCTGACTTTC. It is translated as CASSLRLQGAAGANVLTF.